The clone carrying this T cell receptor beta chain was picked up a small number of times. The antigen remains unidentified. TCRdb re-called the 5' RACE reads through MiXCR, storing one row per CDR3 protein. The sample yields roughly 310,000 distinct CDR3 sequences, 15% to 20% seen once. The data are from a study of T-cell memory formation after mild COVID-19. Study findings and constraints: CD4+ contracting clones were mainly CM and EM; CD8+ ones, EMRA.

Germline values: CDR1 MNHEY, CDR2 SVGAGI. CDR3 size: 11 residues. Trimming took 8 bases from V and 8 from J, leaving 12 bases between them. The chain couples TRBV6-5 to TRBJ1-2; D ambiguous. Sequences were obtained from PBMCs or a T cell subset sorted from them (not recorded which). This sequence was found in a young man who had mild COVID-19 (a few samples of this study predate the infection). Cell type and time point are not known. DNA for the CDR3: TGTGCCAGCGGGCAGAGCGTAGGCTACACCTTC. This translates into CASGQSVGYTF.